This T cell receptor (beta chain) was captured by sequencing in a study of patients and donors after allogeneic stem cell transplantation. One entry per CDR3 protein results from TCRdb running MiXCR on the RT-PCR reads. The sample carries about 2,200 distinct CDR3 sequences, around 30% recorded once. The CDR3 has 13 residues. With 1 base removed from V and 3 bases from J, the gap between germline ends came to 7 bases. Germline CDR1 reads SGHAT; CDR2 reads FQNNGV. A few counts support this clonotype. Sequencing was performed on blood, either unsorted or a sorted T cell fraction (not recorded which). The receptor was isolated from a human donor who was either an allogeneic HSCT recipient or a stem cell or donor lymphocyte infusion donor (not recorded which). It is not recorded whose cells these are; they may come from a transplant donor. The chain has TRBV11-2 and TRBJ2-7, with D unresolved. The CDR3 region has the DNA TGTGCCAGCAGCTTAGGATGGCGCTACGAGCAGTACGTC. As protein: CASSLGWRYEQYV.